Here is one T cell receptor beta chain with its context. Its target is unknown. Single viable CD3+CD4+CD8-CD45RO+ cells were sorted as the memory CD4+ T cells. CMV serostatus came from serum IgG against pp150, pp28, p38, p52. Assay used: immunoSEQ multiplex PCR; TCRdb lists only in-frame clones, some missing. Here the sample spans 25,000 to 30,000 clones, roughly 80% being singletons. This record comes from a study of memory CD4+ T cells and cytomegalovirus serostatus. Findings and limits, study-wide: Each of 67 CMV-associated TCRbeta sequences occurred in one to five individuals.

The trim removed 3 bases at V and 5 bases at J, leaving 10 bases unmatched. The CDR3 length is 15 residues. Germline V lookup: CDR1 SGDLS, CDR2 YYNGEE. The chain couples TRBV9 to TRBJ1-1; TRBD1 matches 7 bases. Sample: memory CD4+ T cells from blood. The receptor comes from an adult in good health and CMV-seronegative. CDR3: CASSALSGGGTEAFF. DNA of the CDR3: TGTGCCAGCAGCGCCTTATCAGGGGGAGGTACTGAAGCTTTCTTT.